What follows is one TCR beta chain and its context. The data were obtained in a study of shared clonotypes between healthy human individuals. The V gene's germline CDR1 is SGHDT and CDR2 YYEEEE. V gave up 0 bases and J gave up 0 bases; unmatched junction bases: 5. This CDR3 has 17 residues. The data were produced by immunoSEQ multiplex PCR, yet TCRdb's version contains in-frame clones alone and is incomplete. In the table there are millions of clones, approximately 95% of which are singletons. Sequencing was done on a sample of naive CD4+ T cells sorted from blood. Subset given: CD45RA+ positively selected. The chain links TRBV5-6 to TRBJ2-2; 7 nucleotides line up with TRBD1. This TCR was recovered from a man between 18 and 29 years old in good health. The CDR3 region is CASSLAPGTANTGELFF. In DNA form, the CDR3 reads TGTGCCAGCAGCTTGGCCCCCGGGACAGCGAACACCGGGGAGCTGTTTTTT.